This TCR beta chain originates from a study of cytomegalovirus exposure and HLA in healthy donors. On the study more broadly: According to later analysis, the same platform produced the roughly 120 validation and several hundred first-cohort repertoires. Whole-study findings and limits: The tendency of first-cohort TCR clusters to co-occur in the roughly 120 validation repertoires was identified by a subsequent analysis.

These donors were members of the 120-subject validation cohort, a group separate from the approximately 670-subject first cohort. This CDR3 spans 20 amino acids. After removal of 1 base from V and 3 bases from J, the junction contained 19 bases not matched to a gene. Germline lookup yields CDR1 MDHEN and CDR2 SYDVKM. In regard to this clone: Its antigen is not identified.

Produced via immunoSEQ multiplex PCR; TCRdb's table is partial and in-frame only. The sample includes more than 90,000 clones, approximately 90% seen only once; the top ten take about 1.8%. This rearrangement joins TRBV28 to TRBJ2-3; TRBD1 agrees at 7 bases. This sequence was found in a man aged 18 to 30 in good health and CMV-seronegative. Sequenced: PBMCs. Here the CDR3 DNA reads TGTGCCAGCAGTTTATCCCCCCTGGACAGGCCCACGCGGACAACAGATACGCAGTATTTT. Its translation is CASSLSPLDRPTRTTDTQYF.